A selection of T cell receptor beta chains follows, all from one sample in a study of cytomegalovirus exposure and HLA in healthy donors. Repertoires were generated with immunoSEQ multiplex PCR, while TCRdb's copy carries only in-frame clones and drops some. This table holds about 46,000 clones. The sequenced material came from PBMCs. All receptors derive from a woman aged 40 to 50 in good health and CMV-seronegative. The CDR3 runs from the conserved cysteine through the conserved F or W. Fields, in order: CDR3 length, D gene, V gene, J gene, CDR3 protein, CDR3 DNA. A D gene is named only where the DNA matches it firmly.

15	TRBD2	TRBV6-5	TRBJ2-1	CASTRPGGDYNEQFF	TGTGCCAGCACAAGACCGGGGGGGGACTACAATGAGCAGTTCTTC
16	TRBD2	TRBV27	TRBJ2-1	CATQRDGRSSDNEQFF	TGTGCCACGCAGAGGGACGGGAGGTCCTCCGACAATGAGCAGTTCTTC
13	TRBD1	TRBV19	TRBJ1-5	CATEGQGFEPQHF	TGTGCCACCGAGGGACAGGGGTTTGAGCCCCAGCATTTT
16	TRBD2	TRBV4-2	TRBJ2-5	CASSLSAGGADETQYF	TGTGCCAGCAGCCTTTCAGCGGGGGGGGCCGATGAGACCCAGTACTTC
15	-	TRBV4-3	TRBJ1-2	CASSHTSGDGYGYTF	TGCGCCAGCAGCCATACTAGCGGAGACGGCTATGGCTACACCTTC
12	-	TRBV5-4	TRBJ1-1	CASIIAGTEAFF	TGTGCCAGCATAATCGCAGGTACTGAAGCTTTCTTT
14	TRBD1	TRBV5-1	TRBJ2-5	CASSRTGAQETQYF	TGCGCCAGCAGCAGGACAGGGGCACAAGAGACCCAGTACTTC
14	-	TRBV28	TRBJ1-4	CASSSSGANEKLFF	TGTGCCAGCAGTTCCTCAGGGGCTAATGAAAAACTGTTTTTT
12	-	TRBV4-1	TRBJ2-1	CASSKGDNEQFF	TGCGCCAGCAGCAAGGGAGACAATGAGCAGTTCTTC
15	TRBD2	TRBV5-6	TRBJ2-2	CASSLPSGSTGELFF	TGTGCCAGCAGCTTGCCTAGCGGGAGCACCGGGGAGCTGTTTTTT
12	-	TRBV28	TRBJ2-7	CASSLQGYEQYF	TGTGCCAGCAGTTTACAGGGGTACGAGCAGTACTTC
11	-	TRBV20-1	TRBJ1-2	CSGAGQGGYTF	TGCAGTGGGGCGGGGCAGGGAGGCTACACCTTC
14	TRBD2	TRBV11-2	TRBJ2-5	CASSPVAGSETQYF	TGTGCCAGCAGCCCCGTAGCGGGAAGTGAGACCCAGTACTTC
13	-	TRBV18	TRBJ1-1	CASSPRQATEAFF	TGTGCCAGCTCACCTAGACAGGCCACTGAAGCTTTCTTT
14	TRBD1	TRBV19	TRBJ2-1	CASSPGTVDNEQFF	TGTGCCAGTAGTCCCGGGACAGTAGACAATGAGCAGTTCTTC
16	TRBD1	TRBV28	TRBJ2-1	CASSSPGDRGDNEQFF	TGTGCCAGCAGTTCCCCCGGGGACAGGGGTGACAATGAGCAGTTCTTC
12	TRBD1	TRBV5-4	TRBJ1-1	CASSLDRGEAFF	TGTGCCAGCAGCCTTGACAGGGGTGAAGCTTTCTTT
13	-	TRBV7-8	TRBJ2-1	CASTVGQYNEQFF	TGTGCCAGCACGGTCGGACAGTACAATGAGCAGTTCTTC
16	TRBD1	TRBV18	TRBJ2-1	CASSPPYGAGGNEQFF	TGTGCCAGCTCACCACCGTACGGGGCAGGGGGCAATGAGCAGTTCTTC
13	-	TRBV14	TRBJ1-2	CASSQELGHGYTF	TGTGCCAGCAGCCAAGAACTAGGCCATGGCTACACCTTC
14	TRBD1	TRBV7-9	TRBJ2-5	CASSPGQGGETQYF	TGTGCCAGCAGCCCGGGACAGGGGGGAGAGACCCAGTACTTC
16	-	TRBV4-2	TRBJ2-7	CASSQVTDSSGYEQYF	TGTGCCAGCAGCCAAGTTACCGACTCTTCGGGCTACGAGCAGTACTTC
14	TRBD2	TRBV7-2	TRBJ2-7	CASSSRTSGNEQYF	TGTGCCAGCAGCTCTAGGACTAGCGGGAACGAGCAGTACTTC
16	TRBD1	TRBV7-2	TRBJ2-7	CASSRAGTGALYEQYF	TGTGCCAGCAGCCGGGCGGGGACAGGGGCCCTCTACGAGCAGTACTTC
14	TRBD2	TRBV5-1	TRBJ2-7	CASSQRGESYEQYF	TGCGCCAGCAGTCAGCGGGGCGAGTCCTACGAGCAGTACTTC
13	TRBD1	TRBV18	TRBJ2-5	CASTRDRQETQYF	TGTGCCAGCACTCGGGACAGACAAGAGACCCAGTACTTC
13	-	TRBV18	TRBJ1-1	CASSPEGWTEAFF	TGTGCCAGCTCACCGGAGGGTTGGACTGAAGCTTTCTTT
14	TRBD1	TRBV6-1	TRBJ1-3	CASSEQDRGHTIYF	TGTGCCAGCAGTGAACAGGACAGGGGACACACCATATATTTT
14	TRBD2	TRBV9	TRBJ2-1	CASSVEASGKEQFF	TGTGCCAGCAGCGTAGAGGCTAGCGGGAAGGAGCAGTTCTTC
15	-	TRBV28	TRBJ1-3	CASSSPTKWGNTIYF	TGTGCCAGCAGTTCCCCTACGAAATGGGGAAACACCATATATTTT
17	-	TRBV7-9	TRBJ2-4	CASSPVGRREAKNIQYF	TGTGCCAGCAGCCCCGTGGGACGGAGGGAAGCCAAAAACATTCAGTACTTC
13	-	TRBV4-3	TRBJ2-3	CASSQGNTDTQYF	TGCGCCAGCAGCCAAGGTAACACAGATACGCAGTATTTT
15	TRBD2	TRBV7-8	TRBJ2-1	CASSKSSGTYNEQFF	TGTGCCAGCAGCAAGTCTAGCGGAACCTACAATGAGCAGTTCTTC
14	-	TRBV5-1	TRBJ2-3	CASSSGQNADTQYF	TGCGCCAGCAGCTCAGGCCAGAACGCAGATACGCAGTATTTT
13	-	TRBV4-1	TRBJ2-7	CASRYSGAYEQYF	TGCGCCAGCAGATACTCAGGGGCCTACGAGCAGTACTTC
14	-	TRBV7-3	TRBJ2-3	CASSFREFPDTQYF	TGTGCCAGCAGCTTCCGGGAATTCCCAGATACGCAGTATTTT